These 25 T cell receptor beta chains originate from one sample sequenced in a study of OX40 agonist ivuxolimab in advanced cancers. Measured with immunoSEQ multiplex PCR; TCRdb has only the in-frame clones, and not every one. The sample lists tens of thousands of clones, around 86% occurring once. Sequencing was performed on CD4+ or CD8+ T cells sorted from blood, taken in a trial of the OX40 agonist ivuxolimab. The origin of the receptors is an adult with an advanced solid tumor such as melanoma, head and neck, liver or kidney cancer.

The V gene is TRBV20-1, the J gene TRBJ2-7; D is undetermined. The CDR3 sequence is 11 residues long. V lost 1 base, J lost 3 bases, and 4 bases lay in between. Germline V gene data show CDR1 as DFQATT and CDR2 as SNEGSKA (reference sequence). CDR3 amino acids: CSARGGYEQYF. The DNA of the CDR3 is TGCAGTGCTAGAGGGGGCTACGAGCAGTACTTC.

V usage is TRBV5-6 and J usage is TRBJ2-5, with D perhaps TRBD1 or TRBD2 (5 bases each). V shed 2 bases and J shed 1 base, with 15 bases lying between them. The germline V gene encodes CDR1 SGHDT and CDR2 YYEEEE. The CDR3 has 16 residues. CDR3 DNA: TGTGCCAGCAGCTTAGGTTTTGTTGGGGGCCAAGAGACCCAGTACTTC. Protein product: CASSLGFVGGQETQYF.

The rearrangement links TRBV6-5 to TRBJ2-2, with D hard to call. The CDR3 covers 12 residues. CDR1 is MNHEY, CDR2 SVGAGI, per germline. V lost 5 bases and J lost 2, with 3 bases in between. In DNA form, the CDR3 reads TGTGCCAGCAGTCAAAACACCGGGGAGCTGTTTTTT. It encodes CASSQNTGELFF.

V and J are TRBV11-2 and TRBJ1-1; D ambiguous. Germline V gene data show CDR1 as SGHAT and CDR2 as FQNNGV. Deletions cut 4 bases from V and 2 bases from J, with 5 bases between. CDR3 length equals 12 residues. DNA for the CDR3: TGTGCCAGCAGCTGGGTAAACACTGAAGCTTTCTTT. It is translated as CASSWVNTEAFF.

This clone was seen a handful of times. This chain joins TRBV5-1 and TRBJ2-3, with a possible D match to TRBD1 (5 bases). Germline CDR1 reads SGHRS; CDR2 reads YFSETQ. Deletions cut 4 bases from V and 1 base from J, with 13 bases between. This CDR3 is built from 15 residues. The CDR3 DNA reads as TGCGCCAGCAGCCCCCAGGGTAGAGGCACAGATACGCAGTATTTT. Protein sequence: CASSPQGRGTDTQYF.

CDR3 DNA: TGTGCCAGCAGGGCCCGGGACAGTCTCACTGAAGCTTTCTTT. Translated, it gives CASRARDSLTEAFF. This sequence joins TRBV28 and TRBJ1-1; 7 positions agree with TRBD1. The CDR3 spans 14 residues. V was pared by 6 bases and J by 4 bases, with 8 bases of the junction left unmatched. The germline gives CDR1 MDHEN, CDR2 SYDVKM.

This chain joins TRBV11-3 and TRBJ2-7; maybe TRBD1 (5 bases). Germline V gene lookup returns CDR1 SGHNT and CDR2 YENEEA. This CDR3 contains 13 residues. V lost 4 bases, J lost 2 bases, and 9 bases lay in between. The CDR3 is CASSSGFAYEQYF. CDR3 DNA: TGTGCCAGCAGCTCAGGGTTCGCCTACGAGCAGTACTTC. Drawing the rest from reference TRBV11-3 and TRBJ2-7, the complete variable domain is EAGVVQSPRYKIIEKKQPVAFWCNPISGHNTLYWYLQNLGQGPELLIRYENEEAVDDSQLPKDRFSAERLKGVDSTLKIQPAELGDSAVYLCASSSGFAYEQYFGPGTRLTVT.

This clone was picked up one time. The chain is built from TRBV7-8 and TRBJ1-2; no clear D gene. CDR3 length: 14 amino acids. With 7 bases removed from V and 1 base from J, the gap between germline ends came to 13 bases. Germline CDR1 and CDR2: SGHVS and FQNEAQ. CDR3 residues: CASTIGPDNYGYTF. The CDR3 DNA follows: TGTGCCAGCACCATAGGGCCAGATAACTATGGCTACACCTTC.

The count of this clone is one. The chain joins TRBV4-1 to TRBJ1-5, with TRBD1 matching over 10 bases. The germline V gene encodes CDR1 MGHRA and CDR2 YSYEKL. This CDR3 spans 14 amino acids. Germline trimming cut 7 bases from V and 7 bases from J; bases unmatched to any gene: 7. DNA for the CDR3: TGCGCCAGCACCCCCGGACAGGGGGACCAGCCCCAGCATTTT. Translation gives CASTPGQGDQPQHF.

The rearrangement links TRBV7-8 to TRBJ2-5; the match to TRBD2 covers 8 bases. Germline assignment: CDR1 SGHVS and CDR2 FQNEAQ. Losses at the gene ends were 3 bases for V and 5 bases for J; bases not matched to a gene: 2. This CDR3 has 13 residues. In nucleotides, the CDR3 is TGTGCCAGCAGCTTTAGCGGGACCGAGACCCAGTACTTC. It yields the protein CASSFSGTETQYF.

V usage is TRBV27 and J usage is TRBJ2-3; D perhaps matches TRBD2 (6 bases). Per germline, CDR1 MNHEY and CDR2 SMNVEV (reference sequence). Trimming cost V 5 bases and J 0 bases, with 24 bases left between them. CDR3 length: 19 residues. The CDR3 sequence: CASSPPSRDSSPSTDTQYF. CDR3 nucleotides: TGTGCCAGCAGTCCGCCGTCCCGGGACTCAAGTCCAAGCACAGATACGCAGTATTTT.

The V call is TRBV5-6, the J call TRBJ2-5; a weak D match, TRBD2 (5 bases). The CDR3 loop spans 12 amino acids. V gave up 6 bases and J gave up 5 bases, with 11 bases separating them. CDR1 and CDR2 (germline): SGHDT, YYEEEE. Written as DNA, the CDR3 is TGTGCCAGCACCCTGGAGGAGGAGACCCAGTACTTC. It is translated as CASTLEEETQYF.

The chain is built from TRBV19 and TRBJ1-5, with D tentatively TRBD1 (5 bases). V was clipped by 7 bases and J by 2 bases, with 15 bases between them. From germline, CDR1 is LNHDA and CDR2 SQIVND (reference sequence). CDR3 length: 15 residues. Written as DNA, the CDR3 is TGTGCCAGTACCCCCGCAGGGAAGGGCAATCAGCCCCAGCATTTT. It yields the protein CASTPAGKGNQPQHF.

The CDR3 sequence: CATSRERAPDTQYF. Written as DNA, the CDR3 is TGTGCCACCAGCAGAGAGCGGGCCCCAGATACGCAGTATTTT. V usage is TRBV15 and J usage is TRBJ2-3; tentative D call: TRBD2 (5 bases). V was clipped by 0 bases and J by 4 bases, with 8 bases between them. The length of the CDR3 is 14 residues. Per the germline V gene, CDR1 is LNHNV and CDR2 is YYDKDF (reference sequence).

The rearrangement uses TRBV28 and TRBJ1-3, with D possibly TRBD1 on 5 matching bases. CDR3 length: 14 residues. V was shortened by 7 bases and J by 1 base, with 11 bases between the two germline ends. Germline V gene data show CDR1 as MDHEN and CDR2 as SYDVKM. CDR3 sequence: CASIRGGSGNTIYF. CDR3 in DNA: TGTGCCAGCATAAGGGGAGGATCTGGAAACACCATATATTTT.

V gene TRBV5-5 combines with J gene TRBJ2-1; D call uncertain. The CDR3 sequence is 14 residues long. Germline-derived CDR1 and CDR2 are SGHKS and YYEKEE (reference sequence). The V and J ends lost 1 base and 7 bases respectively, with 12 bases between them. CDR3 in DNA: TGTGCCAGCAGCTTGAACGCCATTAGGAATGAGCAGTTCTTC. It is translated as CASSLNAIRNEQFF.

The chain has TRBV6-1 and TRBJ1-5; D gene uncertain. Trimming took off 0 bases at V and 0 bases at J, with 6 bases between the two ends. The CDR3 contains 15 residues. Germline CDR1 MNHNS, CDR2 SASEGT. CDR3 sequence: CASSEAHSSNQPQHF. DNA of the CDR3: TGTGCCAGCAGTGAAGCGCATTCTAGCAATCAGCCCCAGCATTTT.

In nucleotides, the CDR3 is TGTGCCAGCAGTTTAACGGGGGGTCCCTACAATGAGCAGTTCTTC. Its translation is CASSLTGGPYNEQFF. The chain joins TRBV27 to TRBJ2-1, with 7 bases identical to TRBD2. The CDR3 runs to 15 residues. The germline V gene encodes CDR1 MNHEY and CDR2 SMNVEV (reference sequence). V lost 2 bases and J lost 2; bases outside the gene matches: 3.

The chain links TRBV18 to TRBJ1-1; 8 bases are a match to TRBD1. The trim removed 4 bases at V and 4 bases at J, leaving 8 bases unmatched. Per the germline V gene, CDR1 is KGHSH and CDR2 is LQKENI. This CDR3 has 15 amino acids. The CDR3 spells CASSLLTGESTEAFF. DNA of the CDR3: TGTGCCAGCTCACTATTGACAGGGGAGAGCACTGAAGCTTTCTTT.

The V and J genes are TRBV7-2 and TRBJ2-2; the D gene could be TRBD1 or TRBD2 (6 bases each). V was clipped by 3 bases and J by 5 bases, with 10 bases between them. This CDR3 spans 14 amino acids. CDR1 is SGHTA, CDR2 FQGNSA, per germline. CDR3 DNA sequence: TGTGCCAGCAGCTTCCGGGGGCGTACCGGGGAGCTGTTTTTT. Translating it yields CASSFRGRTGELFF.

This clone has a count of ten or more. The chain is built from TRBV6-6 and TRBJ1-1; 9 bases fit TRBD1. Germline assignment: CDR1 MNHNY and CDR2 SVGAGI (reference sequence). With 5 bases clipped from V and 4 bases from J, the junction kept 5 bases outside the gene matches. The CDR3 is 14 residues long. The CDR3 protein is CASSRGQGGTEAFF. CDR3 sequence (DNA): TGTGCCAGCAGTAGGGGACAGGGTGGCACTGAAGCTTTCTTT.

V and J are TRBV27 and TRBJ2-2; 9 nucleotides agree with TRBD2. V was clipped by 3 bases and J by 3 bases; unmatched bases: 5. The germline gives CDR1 MNHEY, CDR2 SMNVEV (reference sequence). This CDR3 region has 16 residues. CDR3 protein: CASSFRGRADTGELFF. CDR3 bases: TGTGCCAGCAGTTTCCGCGGGAGGGCCGACACCGGGGAGCTGTTTTTT.

This rearrangement joins TRBV6-1 to TRBJ2-7, with D maybe TRBD1 (5 bases). Germline CDR1 is MNHNS and CDR2 is SASEGT. This CDR3 contains 15 residues. The V and J ends lost 1 base and 2 bases respectively, with 12 bases between them. CDR3 protein: CASSEELGPTYEQYF. The DNA of the CDR3 is TGTGCCAGCAGTGAAGAGCTGGGGCCAACCTACGAGCAGTACTTC.

J is TRBJ1-3 and V is TRBV5-4; maybe TRBD1 (5 bases). The CDR3 spans 16 residues. Germline V gene data show CDR1 as SGHNT and CDR2 as YYREEE (reference sequence). Trimming stripped 1 base from V and 0 bases from J, with 11 bases between. CDR3 loop: CASSLQGVDSGNTIYF. In DNA form, the CDR3 reads TGTGCCAGCAGCTTGCAGGGCGTCGACTCTGGAAACACCATATATTTT.

J is TRBJ2-7 and V is TRBV10-1; 7 bases fit TRBD2. The V segment lost 10 bases and the J segment 3 bases; nucleotides outside the gene matches: 12. Germline CDR1 is WNHNN and CDR2 is SYGVQD (reference sequence). This CDR3 comprises 14 residues. This chain's CDR3 is CAIGEGGSNYEQYF. The DNA of the CDR3 is TGCGCCATCGGGGAGGGCGGGAGTAACTACGAGCAGTACTTC.